The clone carrying this T cell receptor (beta chain) showed up many times. Antigen specificity is unknown. The investigators amplified TCR beta CDR3 regions from RNA transcripts. HTBI primers were used for first-round RT-PCR of the TCR CDR3. Using its own MiXCR run on the multiplex PCR reads, TCRdb lists one record per CDR3 protein. The table lists about 350,000 distinct CDR3 sequences, approximately 15% of them singletons, with roughly 25% in the top ten. Roughly 9.1 ml of fresh peripheral blood supplied the PBMCs. The CDR3 totals 21 residues. Trimming removed 5 bases at V and 6 bases at J, with 34 bases between. CDR1 is MRHNA and CDR2 is SNTAGT in the germline V gene. The source of the sample is a study of T cells in Graves' hyperthyroidism and ophthalmopathy. Study information: Peripheral blood draws took place at initial diagnosis, ahead of any treatment.

Study-level points and caveats: The model foresaw ophthalmopathy a median roughly 6.3 months prior to onset.

The sequence derives from a woman aged 25-40 years with Graves' hyperthyroidism. The chain couples TRBV6-4 to TRBJ1-4; D unclear. Sequencing used blood. Written as DNA, the CDR3 is TGTGCCAGCAGTTACCGCTTGGCCGGATCGGACGCAGGCGCTTTCTATGAAAAACTGTTTTTT. This encodes CASSYRLAGSDAGAFYEKLFF.